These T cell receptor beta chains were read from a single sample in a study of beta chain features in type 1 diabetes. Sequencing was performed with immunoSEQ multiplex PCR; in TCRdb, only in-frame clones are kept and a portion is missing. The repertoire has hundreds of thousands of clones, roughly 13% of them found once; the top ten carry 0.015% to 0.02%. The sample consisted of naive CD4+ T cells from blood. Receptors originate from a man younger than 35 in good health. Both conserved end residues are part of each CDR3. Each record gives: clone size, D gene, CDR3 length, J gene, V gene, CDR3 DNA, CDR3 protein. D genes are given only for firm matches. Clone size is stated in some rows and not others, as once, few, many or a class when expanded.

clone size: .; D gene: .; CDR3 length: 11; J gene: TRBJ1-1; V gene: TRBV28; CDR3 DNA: TGTGCCAGCAGTTTCGAGACTGAAGCTTTCTTT; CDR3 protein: CASSFETEAFF
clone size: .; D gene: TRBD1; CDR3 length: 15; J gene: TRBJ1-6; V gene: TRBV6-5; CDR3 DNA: TGTGCCAGCAGTTTTCGGCAGGGGGCGAATTCACCCCTCCACTTT; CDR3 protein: CASSFRQGANSPLHF
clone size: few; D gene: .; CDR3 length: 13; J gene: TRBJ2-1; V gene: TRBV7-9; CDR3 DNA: TGTGCCAGCAGCTTAGAACGGTACAATGAGCAGTTCTTC; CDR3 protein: CASSLERYNEQFF
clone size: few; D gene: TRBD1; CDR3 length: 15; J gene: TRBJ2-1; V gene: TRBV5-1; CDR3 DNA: TGCGCCAGCAGCTGGACAGGGGGAGACGGGAATGAGCAGTTCTTC; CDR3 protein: CASSWTGGDGNEQFF
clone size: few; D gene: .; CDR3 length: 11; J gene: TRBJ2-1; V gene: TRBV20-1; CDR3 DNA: TGCAGTGGGTCACGGGAAGGTGAGCAGTTCTTC; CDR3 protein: CSGSREGEQFF
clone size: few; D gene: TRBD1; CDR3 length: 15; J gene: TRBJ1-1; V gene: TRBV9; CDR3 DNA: TGTGCCAGCAGCACCGCCGGGACAGGGGACACTGAAGCTTTCTTT; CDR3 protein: CASSTAGTGDTEAFF
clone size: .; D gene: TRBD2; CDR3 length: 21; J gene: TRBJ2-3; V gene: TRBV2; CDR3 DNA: TGTGCCAGCAGTGAAAGGCGCCCGGGACTAGCGCCCATTCGTGGCACAGATACGCAGTATTTT; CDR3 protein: CASSERRPGLAPIRGTDTQYF
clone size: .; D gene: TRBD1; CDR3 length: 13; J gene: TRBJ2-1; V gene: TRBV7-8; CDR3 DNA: TGTGCCAGCAGCTGGGACAGAAACAATGAGCAGTTCTTC; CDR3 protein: CASSWDRNNEQFF
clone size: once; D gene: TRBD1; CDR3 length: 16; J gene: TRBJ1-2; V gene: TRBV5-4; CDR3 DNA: TGTGCCAGCAGCTTGGTGGACAGGGGACCTTACTATGGCTACACCTTC; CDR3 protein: CASSLVDRGPYYGYTF
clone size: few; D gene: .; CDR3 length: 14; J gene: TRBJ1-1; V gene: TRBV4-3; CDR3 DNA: TGCGCCAGCAGCCAAGACCGGGTTCGAACTGAAGCTTTCTTT; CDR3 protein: CASSQDRVRTEAFF
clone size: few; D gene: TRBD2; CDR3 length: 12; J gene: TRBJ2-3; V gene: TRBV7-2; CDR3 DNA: TGTGCCAGCAGCTCCCTTAGCGGGACGCAGTATTTT; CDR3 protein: CASSSLSGTQYF
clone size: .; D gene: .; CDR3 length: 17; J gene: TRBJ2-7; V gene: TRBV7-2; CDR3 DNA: TGTGCCAGCAGCTTAGTATCTGGCGGTCAGATCGGGTACGAGCAGTACTTC; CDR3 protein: CASSLVSGGQIGYEQYF
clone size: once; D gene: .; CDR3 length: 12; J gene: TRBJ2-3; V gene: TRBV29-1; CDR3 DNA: TGCAGCGTTGTCCAGGGCACAGATACGCAGTATTTT; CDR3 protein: CSVVQGTDTQYF
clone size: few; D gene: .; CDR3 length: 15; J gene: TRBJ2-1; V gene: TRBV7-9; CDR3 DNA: TGTGCCAGCAGCCCTAGCCTCAGTGGGTACAATGAGCAGTTCTTC; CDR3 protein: CASSPSLSGYNEQFF
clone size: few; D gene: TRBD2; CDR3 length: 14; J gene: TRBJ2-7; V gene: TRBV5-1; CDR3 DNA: TGCGCCAGCAGCCGAGCGGGGAACTCCTACGAGCAGTACTTC; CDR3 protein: CASSRAGNSYEQYF
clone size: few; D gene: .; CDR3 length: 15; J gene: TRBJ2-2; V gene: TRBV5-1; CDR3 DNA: TGCGCCAGCAGCTTGGCAGGCGCGAACACCGGGGAGCTGTTTTTT; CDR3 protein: CASSLAGANTGELFF
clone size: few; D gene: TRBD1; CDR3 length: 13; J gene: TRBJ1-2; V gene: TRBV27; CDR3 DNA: TGTGCCAGCGGGGGGACAGGAAACTATGGCTACACCTTC; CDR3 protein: CASGGTGNYGYTF
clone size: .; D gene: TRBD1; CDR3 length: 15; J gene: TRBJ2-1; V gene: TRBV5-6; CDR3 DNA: TGTGCCAGCAGAGCCGGGACAGGGACCCACAATGAGCAGTTCTTC; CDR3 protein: CASRAGTGTHNEQFF
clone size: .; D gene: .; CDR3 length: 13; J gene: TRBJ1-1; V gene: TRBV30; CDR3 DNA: TGTGCCTGGAGTCACGAGTGGAGCACTGAAGCTTTCTTT; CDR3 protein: CAWSHEWSTEAFF
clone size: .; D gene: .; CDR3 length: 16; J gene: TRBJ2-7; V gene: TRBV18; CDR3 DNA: TGTGCCAGCTCACCGCCTAAGCGGTGGGGCTCCTACGAGCAGTACTTC; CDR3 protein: CASSPPKRWGSYEQYF
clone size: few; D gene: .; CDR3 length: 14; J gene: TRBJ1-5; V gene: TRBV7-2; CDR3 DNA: TGTGCCAGCAGCCCCCGACGGGGCAATCAGCCCCAGCATTTT; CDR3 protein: CASSPRRGNQPQHF
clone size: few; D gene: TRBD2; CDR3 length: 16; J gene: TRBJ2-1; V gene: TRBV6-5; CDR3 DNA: TGTGCCAGCAGTTCTTTGGCGGGAGGGCCCTACAATGAGCAGTTCTTC; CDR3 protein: CASSSLAGGPYNEQFF
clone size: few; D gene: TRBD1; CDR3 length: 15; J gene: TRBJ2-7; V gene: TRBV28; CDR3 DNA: TGTGCCAGCAGTTCGTCCGGGACAGGGGTCCACGAGCAGTACTTC; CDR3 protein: CASSSSGTGVHEQYF
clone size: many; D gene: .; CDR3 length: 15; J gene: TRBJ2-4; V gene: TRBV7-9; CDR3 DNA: TGTGCCAGCCGAAGTCTGATACTAGCCAAAAACATTCAGTACTTC; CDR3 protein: CASRSLILAKNIQYF
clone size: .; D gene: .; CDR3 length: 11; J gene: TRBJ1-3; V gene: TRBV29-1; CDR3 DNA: TGCAGCGCAGTCTCTGGAAACACCATATATTTT; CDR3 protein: CSAVSGNTIYF
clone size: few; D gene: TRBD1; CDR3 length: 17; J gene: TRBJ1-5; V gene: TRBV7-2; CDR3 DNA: TGTGCCAGCAGCTTAGAGGGACAGGGGGTGGACAATCAGCCCCAGCATTTT; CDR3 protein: CASSLEGQGVDNQPQHF
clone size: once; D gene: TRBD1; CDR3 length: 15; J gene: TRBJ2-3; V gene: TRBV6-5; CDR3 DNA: TGTGCCAGCAGTGCCCGGGACAGGGGCACAGATACGCAGTATTTT; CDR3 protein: CASSARDRGTDTQYF
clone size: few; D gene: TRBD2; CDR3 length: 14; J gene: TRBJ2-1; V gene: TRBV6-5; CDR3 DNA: TGTGCCAGTAGCGGGAGGGCCTCCTACAATGAGCAGTTCTTC; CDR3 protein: CASSGRASYNEQFF
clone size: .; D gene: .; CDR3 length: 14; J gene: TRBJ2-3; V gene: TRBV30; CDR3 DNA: TGTGCCTGGAGTGTACATGGCCAAACAGATACGCAGTATTTT; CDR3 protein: CAWSVHGQTDTQYF
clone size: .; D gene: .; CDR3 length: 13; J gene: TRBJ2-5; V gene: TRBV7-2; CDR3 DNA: TGTGCCAGCAGCTTAGCGGCGAGGGAGACCCAGTACTTC; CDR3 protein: CASSLAARETQYF
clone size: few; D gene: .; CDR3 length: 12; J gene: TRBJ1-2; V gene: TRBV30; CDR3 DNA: TGTGCCTGGAACCCAGCTAACTATGGCTACACCTTC; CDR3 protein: CAWNPANYGYTF
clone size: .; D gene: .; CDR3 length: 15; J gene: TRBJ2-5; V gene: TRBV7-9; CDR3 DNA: TGTGCCAGCAGCTCCAGGGCAGCGTACCAAGAGACCCAGTACTTC; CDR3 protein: CASSSRAAYQETQYF
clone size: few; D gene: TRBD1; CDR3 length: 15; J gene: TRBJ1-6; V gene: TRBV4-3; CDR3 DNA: TGCGCCAGCAGCCAGGGGACAGACTATAATTCACCCCTCCACTTT; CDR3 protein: CASSQGTDYNSPLHF
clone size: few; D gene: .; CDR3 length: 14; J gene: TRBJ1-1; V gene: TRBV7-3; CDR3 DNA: TGTGCCAGCAGCTTAGAGTGGCAGGGCACTGAAGCTTTCTTT; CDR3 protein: CASSLEWQGTEAFF
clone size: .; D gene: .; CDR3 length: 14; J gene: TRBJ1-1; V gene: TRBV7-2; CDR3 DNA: TGTGCCAGCAGCCTACGGGTTATGAACACTGAAGCTTTCTTT; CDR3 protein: CASSLRVMNTEAFF
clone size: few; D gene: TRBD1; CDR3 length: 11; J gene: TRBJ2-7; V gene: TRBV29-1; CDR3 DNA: TGCAGCGGCAGGGGGCGGTCGGAGCAGTACTTC; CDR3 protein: CSGRGRSEQYF
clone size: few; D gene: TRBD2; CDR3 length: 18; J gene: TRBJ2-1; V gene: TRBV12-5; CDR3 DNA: TGTGCTAGTGGGGCTACTAGCGGGAGTTCCCTGGGATACAATGAGCAGTTCTTC; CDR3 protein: CASGATSGSSLGYNEQFF
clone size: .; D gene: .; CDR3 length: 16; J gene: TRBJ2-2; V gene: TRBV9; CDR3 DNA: TGTGCCAGCAGCGTAGGCGGGAACCGATATAACGGGGAGCTGTTTTTT; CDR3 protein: CASSVGGNRYNGELFF
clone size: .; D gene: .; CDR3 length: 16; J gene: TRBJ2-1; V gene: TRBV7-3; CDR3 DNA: TGTGCCAGCAGCCCCGGCCTCTTCGGGGGATACAATGAGCAGTTCTTC; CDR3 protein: CASSPGLFGGYNEQFF
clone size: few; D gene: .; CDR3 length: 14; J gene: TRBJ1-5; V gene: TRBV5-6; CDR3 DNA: TGTGCCAGCAGCTTGGAGGGGTGGGGACAGCCCCAGCATTTT; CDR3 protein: CASSLEGWGQPQHF